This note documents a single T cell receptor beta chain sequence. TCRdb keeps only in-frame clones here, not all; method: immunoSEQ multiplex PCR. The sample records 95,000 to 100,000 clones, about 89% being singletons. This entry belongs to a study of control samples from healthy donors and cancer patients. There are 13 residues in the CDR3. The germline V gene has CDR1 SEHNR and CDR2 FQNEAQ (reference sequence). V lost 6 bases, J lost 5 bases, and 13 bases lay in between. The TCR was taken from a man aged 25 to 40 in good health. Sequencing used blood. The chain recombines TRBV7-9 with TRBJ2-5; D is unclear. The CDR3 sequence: CASRNGPEETQYF. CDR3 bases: TGTGCCAGCAGAAATGGACCAGAGGAGACCCAGTACTTC.